One sample yielded the 4 T cell receptor beta chains listed below, sequenced in a study of T cell responses to AZD1222 COVID-19 vaccine. Libraries were prepared by immunoSEQ multiplex PCR; TCRdb keeps only in-frame clonotypes and omits some of them. This table has about 120,000 clones, approximately 83% appearing once. The material sequenced was peripheral blood, taken on day 0 of AZD1222 vaccination. These receptors originate from an adult in good health.

This chain connects TRBV3-1 (or the pseudogene TRBV3-2) to TRBJ2-7; D remains ambiguous. Per the germline V gene, CDR1 is LGHDT and CDR2 is YNNKEL (reference sequence). This CDR3 has 11 amino acids. V was cut by 4 bases and J by 1 base, with 2 bases left in between. CDR3 DNA: TGTGCCAGCAGCCGATCCTACGAGCAGTACTTC. Its protein product is CASSRSYEQYF.

The chain recombines TRBV7-9 with TRBJ1-4, with D perhaps TRBD1 (5 bases). This CDR3 contains 14 residues. Germline CDR1 and CDR2: SEHNR and FQNEAQ (reference sequence). The germline V and J ends were trimmed by 5 bases and 8 bases, with 15 bases remaining between them. The CDR3 sequence: CASSPRGWREKLFF. CDR3 nucleotide sequence: TGTGCCAGCAGCCCCCGGGGCTGGCGCGAAAAACTGTTTTTT. The full variable domain, in which reference TRBV7-9 and TRBJ1-4 provide the parts outside the CDR3, is DTGVSQNPRHKITKRGQNVTFRCDPISEHNRLYWYRQTLGQGPEFLTYFQNEAQLEKSRLLSDRFSAERPKGSFSTLEIQRTEQGDSAMYLCASSPRGWREKLFFGSGTQLSVL.

The rearrangement uses TRBV11-2 and TRBJ2-2, with D maybe TRBD2 (6 bases). Trimming removed 8 bases at V and 4 bases at J, with 14 bases between. The CDR3 runs to 14 residues. Germline CDR1 reads SGHAT; CDR2 reads FQNNGV. In DNA, the CDR3 is TGTGCCAGCTCCTCCGGGGGTAGCACCGGGGAGCTGTTTTTT. It encodes CASSSGGSTGELFF.

This clone is a singleton in its sample. V is TRBV28 and J is TRBJ2-1, with D possibly being TRBD2 (6 bases). Deletions cut 5 bases from V and 5 bases from J, with 13 bases between. From germline, CDR1 is MDHEN and CDR2 SYDVKM. The CDR3 contains 14 residues. CDR3 sequence: CASSPLGLHNEQFF. CDR3 DNA sequence: TGTGCCAGCAGTCCCCTGGGACTCCACAATGAGCAGTTCTTC. Drawing the rest from reference TRBV28 and TRBJ2-1, the complete variable domain is DVKVTQSSRYLVKRTGEKVFLECVQDMDHENMFWYRQDPGLGLRLIYFSYDVKMKEKGDIPEGYSVSREKKERFSLILESASTNQTSMYLCASSPLGLHNEQFFGPGTRLTVL.